This entry features one T cell receptor beta chain sequence. The germline V and J ends were trimmed by 5 bases and 6 bases, with 15 bases remaining between them. Germline assignment: CDR1 SGHDT and CDR2 YYEEEE. The CDR3 is 14 residues long. Original processing methods: The assay estimated nucleated cells by amplifying reference gene primers. Repertoires were generated with immunoSEQ multiplex PCR, while TCRdb's copy carries only in-frame clones and drops some. The V and J calls and the clone size are those of that table, but D and trimming were determined from the DNA. The table includes 230,000 or so clones, approximately 84% detected once. The study assigned cohorts using participant-reported clinical history. These data belong to a study of blood T cell repertoires in COVID-19. Study as a whole: From the United States, Italy and Spain came samples of acute and convalescent COVID-19.

Source material: PBMCs or T cells enriched from blood (not recorded which). The sequence was obtained from a woman in her 50s who had been exposed to COVID-19. The chain carries TRBV5-6 and TRBJ1-5; maybe TRBD1 (5 bases). DNA of the CDR3: TGTGCCAGCAGTGCGGGACCCCGGGCTCAGCCCCAGCATTTT. Translating it yields CASSAGPRAQPQHF.